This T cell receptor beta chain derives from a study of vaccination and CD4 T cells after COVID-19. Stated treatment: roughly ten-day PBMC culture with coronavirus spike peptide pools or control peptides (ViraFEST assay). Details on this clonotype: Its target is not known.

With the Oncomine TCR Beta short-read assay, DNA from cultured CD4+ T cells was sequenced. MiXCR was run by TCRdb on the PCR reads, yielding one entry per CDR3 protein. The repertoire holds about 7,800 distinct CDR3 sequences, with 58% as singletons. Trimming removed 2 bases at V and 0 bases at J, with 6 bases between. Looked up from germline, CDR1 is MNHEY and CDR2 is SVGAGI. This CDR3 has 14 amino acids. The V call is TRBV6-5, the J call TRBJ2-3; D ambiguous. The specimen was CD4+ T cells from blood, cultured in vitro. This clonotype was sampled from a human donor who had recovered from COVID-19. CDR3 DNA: TGTGCCAGCAGTTACGACGGAAGCACAGATACGCAGTATTTT. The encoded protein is CASSYDGSTDTQYF.